The entry below gives a single T cell receptor (beta chain) sequence along with its context. Only in-frame clones appear in the TCRdb table, and some are missing; sequencing was by immunoSEQ multiplex PCR. The sample shows some 62,000 clones, 92% of them seen only once. V shed 2 bases and J shed 2 bases, with 9 bases lying between them. CDR1 and CDR2 from the germline V gene are SQVTM and ANQGSEA. This CDR3 is 13 amino acids long. This sample was taken from a study of OX40 agonist ivuxolimab in advanced cancers. The chain couples TRBV29-1 to TRBJ1-1; D is unresolved. This TCR was sampled from an adult with an advanced solid tumor such as melanoma, head and neck, liver or kidney cancer. The sequencing used CD4+ or CD8+ T cells sorted from blood, collected in a trial of the OX40 agonist ivuxolimab. The CDR3 DNA reads as TGCAGCGTTGAATCGACACATAACACTGAAGCTTTCTTT. Translation: CSVESTHNTEAFF. Together with reference TRBV29-1 and TRBJ1-1, the CDR3 gives the full variable domain: SAVISQKPSRDICQRGTSLTIQCQVDSQVTMMFWYRQQPGQSLTLIATANQGSEATYESGFVIDKFPISRPNLTFSTLTVSNMSPEDSSIYLCSVESTHNTEAFFGQGTRLTVV.